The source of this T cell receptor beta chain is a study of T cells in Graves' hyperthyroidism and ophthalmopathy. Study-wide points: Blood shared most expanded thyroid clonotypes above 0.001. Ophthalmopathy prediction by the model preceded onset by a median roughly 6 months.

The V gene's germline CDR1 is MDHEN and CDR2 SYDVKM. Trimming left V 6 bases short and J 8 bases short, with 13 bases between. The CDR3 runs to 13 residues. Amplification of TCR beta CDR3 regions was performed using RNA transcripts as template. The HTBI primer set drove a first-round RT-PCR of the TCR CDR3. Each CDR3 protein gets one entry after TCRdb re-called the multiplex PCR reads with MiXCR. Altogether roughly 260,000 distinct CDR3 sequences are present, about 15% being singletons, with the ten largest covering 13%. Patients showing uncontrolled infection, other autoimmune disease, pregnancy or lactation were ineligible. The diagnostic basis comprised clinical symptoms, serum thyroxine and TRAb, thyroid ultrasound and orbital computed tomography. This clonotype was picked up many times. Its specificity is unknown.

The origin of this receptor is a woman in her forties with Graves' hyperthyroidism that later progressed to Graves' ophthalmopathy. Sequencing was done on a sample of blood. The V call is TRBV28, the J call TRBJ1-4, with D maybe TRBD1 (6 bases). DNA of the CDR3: TGTGCCAGCAGCAACAGGGTTCGCGAAAAACTGTTTTTT. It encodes CASSNRVREKLFF.